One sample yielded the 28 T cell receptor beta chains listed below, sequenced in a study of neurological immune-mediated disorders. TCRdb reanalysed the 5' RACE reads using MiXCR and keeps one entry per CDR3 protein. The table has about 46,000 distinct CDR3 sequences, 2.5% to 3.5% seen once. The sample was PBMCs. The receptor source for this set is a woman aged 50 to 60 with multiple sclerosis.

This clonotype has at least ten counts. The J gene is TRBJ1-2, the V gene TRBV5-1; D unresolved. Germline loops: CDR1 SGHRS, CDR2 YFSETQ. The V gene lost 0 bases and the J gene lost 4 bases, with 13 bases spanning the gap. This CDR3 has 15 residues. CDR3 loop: CASSLEGKLFYGYTF. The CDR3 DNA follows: TGCGCCAGCAGCTTGGAGGGCAAGCTCTTCTATGGCTACACCTTC. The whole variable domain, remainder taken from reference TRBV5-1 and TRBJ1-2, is KAGVTQTPRYLIKTRGQQVTLSCSPISGHRSVSWYQQTPGQGLQFLFEYFSETQRNKGNFPGRFSGRQFSNSRSEMNVSTLELGDSALYLCASSLEGKLFYGYTFGSGTRLTVV.

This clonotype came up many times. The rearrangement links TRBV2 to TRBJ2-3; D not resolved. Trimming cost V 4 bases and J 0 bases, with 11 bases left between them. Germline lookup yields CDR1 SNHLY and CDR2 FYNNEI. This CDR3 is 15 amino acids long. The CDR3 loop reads CASSAAESSTDTQYF. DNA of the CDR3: TGTGCCAGCAGTGCGGCGGAGTCTAGCACAGATACGCAGTATTTT.

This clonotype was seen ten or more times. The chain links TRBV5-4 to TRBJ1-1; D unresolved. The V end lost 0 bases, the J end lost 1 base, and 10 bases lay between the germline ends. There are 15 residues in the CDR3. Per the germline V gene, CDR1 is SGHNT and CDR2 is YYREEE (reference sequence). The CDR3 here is CASSLVGEGNTEAFF. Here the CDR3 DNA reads TGTGCCAGCAGCTTGGTCGGGGAGGGGAACACTGAAGCTTTCTTT.

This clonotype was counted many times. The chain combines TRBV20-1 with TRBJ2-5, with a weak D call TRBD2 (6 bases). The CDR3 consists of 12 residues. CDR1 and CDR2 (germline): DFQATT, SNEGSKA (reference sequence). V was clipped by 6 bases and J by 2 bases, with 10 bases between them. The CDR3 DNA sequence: TGCAGTGCCGGGGACTCGCAAGAGACCCAGTACTTC. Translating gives CSAGDSQETQYF.

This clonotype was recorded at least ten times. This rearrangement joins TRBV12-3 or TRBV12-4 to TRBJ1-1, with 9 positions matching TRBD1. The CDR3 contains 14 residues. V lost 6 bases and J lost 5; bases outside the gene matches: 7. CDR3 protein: CASSPGTGLTEAFF. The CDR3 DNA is TGTGCCAGCAGCCCCGGGACAGGGTTGACTGAAGCTTTCTTT.

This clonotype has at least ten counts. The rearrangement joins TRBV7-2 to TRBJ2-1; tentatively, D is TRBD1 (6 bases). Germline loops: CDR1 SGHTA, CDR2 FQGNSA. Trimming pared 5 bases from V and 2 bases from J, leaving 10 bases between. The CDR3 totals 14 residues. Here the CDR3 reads CASSPGTTYNEQFF. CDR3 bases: TGTGCCAGCAGCCCCGGGACAACCTACAATGAGCAGTTCTTC.

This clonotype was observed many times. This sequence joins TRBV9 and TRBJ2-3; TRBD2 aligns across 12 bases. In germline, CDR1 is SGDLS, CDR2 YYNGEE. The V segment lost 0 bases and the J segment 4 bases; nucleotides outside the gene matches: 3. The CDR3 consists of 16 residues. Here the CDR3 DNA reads TGTGCCAGCAGCGTAGGGACTAGCGGGACGGCAGATACGCAGTATTTT. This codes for CASSVGTSGTADTQYF. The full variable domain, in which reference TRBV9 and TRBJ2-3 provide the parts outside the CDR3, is DSGVTQTPKHLITATGQRVTLRCSPRSGDLSVYWYQQSLDQGLQFLIQYYNGEERAKGNILERFSAQQFPDLHSELNLSSLELGDSALYFCASSVGTSGTADTQYFGPGTRLTVL.

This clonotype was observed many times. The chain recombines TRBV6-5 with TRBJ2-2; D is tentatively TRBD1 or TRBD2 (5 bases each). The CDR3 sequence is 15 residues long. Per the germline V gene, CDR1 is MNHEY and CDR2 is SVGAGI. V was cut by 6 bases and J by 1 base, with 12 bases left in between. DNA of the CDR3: TGTGCCAGCAGCCGGGACCGAAAGAACACCGGGGAGCTGTTTTTT. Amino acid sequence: CASSRDRKNTGELFF.

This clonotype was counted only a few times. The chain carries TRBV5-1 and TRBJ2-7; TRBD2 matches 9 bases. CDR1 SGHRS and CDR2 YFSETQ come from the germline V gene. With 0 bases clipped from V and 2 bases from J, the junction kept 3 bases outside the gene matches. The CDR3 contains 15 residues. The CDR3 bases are TGCGCCAGCAGCTTGGGGGCGGGGGGGACCTACGAGCAGTACTTC. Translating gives CASSLGAGGTYEQYF.

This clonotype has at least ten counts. CDR3 coding DNA: TGTGCCAGCAGCTTTGAGGGGCATGCTGAAAAACTGTTTTTT. It is translated as CASSFEGHAEKLFF. The chain employs TRBV7-2 and TRBJ1-4; the D gene is possibly TRBD1 (5 bases). Germline CDR1 and CDR2: SGHTA and FQGNSA. This CDR3 region has 14 residues. The V gene lost 3 bases and the J gene lost 7 bases, with 12 bases spanning the gap.

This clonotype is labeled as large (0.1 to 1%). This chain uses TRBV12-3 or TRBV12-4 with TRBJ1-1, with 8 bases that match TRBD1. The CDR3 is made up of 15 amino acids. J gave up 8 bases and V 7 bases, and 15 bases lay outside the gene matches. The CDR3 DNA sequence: TGTGCCAGCACCCCGCCCGGACAGGGATTTTCGGAAGCTTTCTTT. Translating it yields CASTPPGQGFSEAFF.

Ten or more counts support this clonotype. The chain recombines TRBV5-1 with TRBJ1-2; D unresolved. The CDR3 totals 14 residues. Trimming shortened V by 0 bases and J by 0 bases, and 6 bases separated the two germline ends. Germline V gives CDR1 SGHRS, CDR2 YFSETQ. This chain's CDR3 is CASSLGPANYGYTF. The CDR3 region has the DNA TGCGCCAGCAGCTTGGGGCCCGCTAACTATGGCTACACCTTC.

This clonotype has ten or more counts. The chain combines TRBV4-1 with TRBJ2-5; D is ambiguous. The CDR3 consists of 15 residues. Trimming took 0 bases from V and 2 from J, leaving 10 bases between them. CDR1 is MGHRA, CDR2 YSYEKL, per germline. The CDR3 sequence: CASSQDRALQETQYF. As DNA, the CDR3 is TGCGCCAGCAGCCAAGATCGGGCACTACAAGAGACCCAGTACTTC.

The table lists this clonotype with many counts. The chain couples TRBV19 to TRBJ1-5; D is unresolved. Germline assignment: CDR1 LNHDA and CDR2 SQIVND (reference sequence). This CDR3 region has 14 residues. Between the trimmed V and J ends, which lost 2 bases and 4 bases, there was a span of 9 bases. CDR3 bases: TGTGCCAGTAGTATACCTGGCGGGAATCAGCCCCAGCATTTT. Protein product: CASSIPGGNQPQHF.

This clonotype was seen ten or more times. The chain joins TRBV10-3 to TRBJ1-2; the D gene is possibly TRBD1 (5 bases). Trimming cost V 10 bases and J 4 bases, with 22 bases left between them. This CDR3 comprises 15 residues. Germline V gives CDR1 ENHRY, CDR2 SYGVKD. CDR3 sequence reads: CATVQDLEEVYGYTF. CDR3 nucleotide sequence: TGTGCCACCGTACAGGACTTAGAAGAAGTCTATGGCTACACCTTC.

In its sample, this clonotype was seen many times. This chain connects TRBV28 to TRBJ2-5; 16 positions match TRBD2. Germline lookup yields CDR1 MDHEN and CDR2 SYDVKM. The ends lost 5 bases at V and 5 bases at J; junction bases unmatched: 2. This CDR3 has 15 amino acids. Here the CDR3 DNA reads TGTGCCAGCAGTCCGGGACTAGCGGGAGGGGAGACCCAGTACTTC. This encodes CASSPGLAGGETQYF.

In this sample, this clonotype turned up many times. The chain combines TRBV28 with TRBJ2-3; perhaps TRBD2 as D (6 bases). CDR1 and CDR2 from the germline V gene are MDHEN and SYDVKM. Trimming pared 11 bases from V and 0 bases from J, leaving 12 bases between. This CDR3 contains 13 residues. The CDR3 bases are TGTGCCGGCGGGAAAACTAGCACAGATACGCAGTATTTT. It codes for CAGGKTSTDTQYF.

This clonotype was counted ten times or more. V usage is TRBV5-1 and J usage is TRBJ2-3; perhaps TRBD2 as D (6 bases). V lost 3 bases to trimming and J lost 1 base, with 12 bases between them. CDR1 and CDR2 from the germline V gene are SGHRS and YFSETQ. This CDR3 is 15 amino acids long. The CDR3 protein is CASSYNGGGTDTQYF. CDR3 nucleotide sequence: TGCGCCAGCAGCTATAACGGCGGGGGCACAGATACGCAGTATTTT.

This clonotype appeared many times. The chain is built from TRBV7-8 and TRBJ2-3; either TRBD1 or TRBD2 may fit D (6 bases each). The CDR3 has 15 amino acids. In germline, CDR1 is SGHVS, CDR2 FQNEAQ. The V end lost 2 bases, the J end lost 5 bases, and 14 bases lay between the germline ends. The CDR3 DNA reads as TGTGCCAGCAGCTTAAGGGGGGCGCAGAAAGATACGCAGTATTTT. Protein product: CASSLRGAQKDTQYF. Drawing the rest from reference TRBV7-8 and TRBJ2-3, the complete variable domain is GAGVSQSPRYKVAKRGQDVALRCDPISGHVSLFWYQQALGQGPEFLTYFQNEAQLDKSGLPSDRFFAERPEGSVSTLKIQRTQQEDSAVYLCASSLRGAQKDTQYFGPGTRLTVL.

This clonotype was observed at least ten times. The CDR3 coding sequence is TGCGCCAGCAGCAGACTGACAGGGGGCGGGAACACCGGGGAGCTGTTTTTT. Protein sequence: CASSRLTGGGNTGELFF. The genes are TRBV5-1 and TRBJ2-2; 10 bases fit TRBD1. The junction had 7 bases not matched to a gene; V was cut back by 4 bases and J by 1 base. Per germline, CDR1 SGHRS and CDR2 YFSETQ. The CDR3 spans 17 residues.

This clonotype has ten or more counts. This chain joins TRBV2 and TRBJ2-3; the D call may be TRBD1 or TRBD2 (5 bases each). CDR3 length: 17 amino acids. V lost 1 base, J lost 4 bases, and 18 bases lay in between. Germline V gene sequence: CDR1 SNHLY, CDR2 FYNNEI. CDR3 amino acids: CASSEVAGAGKADTQYF. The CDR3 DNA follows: TGTGCCAGCAGTGAAGTTGCCGGGGCTGGCAAAGCAGATACGCAGTATTTT.

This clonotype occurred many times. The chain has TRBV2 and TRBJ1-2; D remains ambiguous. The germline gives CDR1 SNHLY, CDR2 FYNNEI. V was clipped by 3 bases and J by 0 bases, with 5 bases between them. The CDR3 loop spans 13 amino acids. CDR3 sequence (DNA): TGTGCCAGCAGTGACGGCCCTAACTATGGCTACACCTTC. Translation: CASSDGPNYGYTF.

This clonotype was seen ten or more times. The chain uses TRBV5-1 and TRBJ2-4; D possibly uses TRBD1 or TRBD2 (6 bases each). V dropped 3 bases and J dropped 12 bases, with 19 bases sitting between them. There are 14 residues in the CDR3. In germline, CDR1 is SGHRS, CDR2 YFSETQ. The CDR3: CASSSTQGPGAQYF. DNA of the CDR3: TGCGCCAGCAGCTCCACGCAGGGACCGGGGGCTCAGTACTTC.

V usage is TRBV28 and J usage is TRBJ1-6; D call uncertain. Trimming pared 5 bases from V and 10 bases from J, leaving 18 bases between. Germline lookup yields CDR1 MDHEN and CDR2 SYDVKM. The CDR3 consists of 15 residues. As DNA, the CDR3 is TGTGCCAGCAGTAACCCGTTGAAGCCTGAGTCACCCCTCCACTTT. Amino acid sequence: CASSNPLKPESPLHF.

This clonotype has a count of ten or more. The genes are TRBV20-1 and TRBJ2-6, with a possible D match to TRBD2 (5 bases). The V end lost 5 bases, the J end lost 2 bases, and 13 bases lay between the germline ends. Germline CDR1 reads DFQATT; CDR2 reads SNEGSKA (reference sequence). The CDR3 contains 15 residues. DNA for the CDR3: TGCAGTGCTCGGAGGCCGGGCGCTGGGGCCAACGTCCTGACTTTC. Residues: CSARRPGAGANVLTF.

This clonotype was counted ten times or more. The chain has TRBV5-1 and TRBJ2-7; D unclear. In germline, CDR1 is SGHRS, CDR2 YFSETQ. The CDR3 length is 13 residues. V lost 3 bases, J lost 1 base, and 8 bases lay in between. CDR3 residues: CASSSRPSYEQYF. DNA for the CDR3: TGCGCCAGCAGCTCCAGGCCTTCCTACGAGCAGTACTTC.

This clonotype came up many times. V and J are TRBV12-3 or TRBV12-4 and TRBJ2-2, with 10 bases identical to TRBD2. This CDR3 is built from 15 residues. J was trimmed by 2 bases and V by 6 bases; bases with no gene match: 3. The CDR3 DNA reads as TGTGCCAGCAGGCTAGCGGGGGCCAACACCGGGGAGCTGTTTTTT. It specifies CASRLAGANTGELFF.

This chain's CDR3 is CASSPRVEQNTEAFF. CDR3 bases: TGTGCCAGCTCACCAAGGGTGGAGCAGAACACTGAAGCTTTCTTT. The genes are TRBV18 and TRBJ1-1; D uncertain. CDR1 is KGHSH, CDR2 LQKENI, per germline. This CDR3 is built from 15 residues. V lost 2 bases and J lost 1, with 11 bases in between.